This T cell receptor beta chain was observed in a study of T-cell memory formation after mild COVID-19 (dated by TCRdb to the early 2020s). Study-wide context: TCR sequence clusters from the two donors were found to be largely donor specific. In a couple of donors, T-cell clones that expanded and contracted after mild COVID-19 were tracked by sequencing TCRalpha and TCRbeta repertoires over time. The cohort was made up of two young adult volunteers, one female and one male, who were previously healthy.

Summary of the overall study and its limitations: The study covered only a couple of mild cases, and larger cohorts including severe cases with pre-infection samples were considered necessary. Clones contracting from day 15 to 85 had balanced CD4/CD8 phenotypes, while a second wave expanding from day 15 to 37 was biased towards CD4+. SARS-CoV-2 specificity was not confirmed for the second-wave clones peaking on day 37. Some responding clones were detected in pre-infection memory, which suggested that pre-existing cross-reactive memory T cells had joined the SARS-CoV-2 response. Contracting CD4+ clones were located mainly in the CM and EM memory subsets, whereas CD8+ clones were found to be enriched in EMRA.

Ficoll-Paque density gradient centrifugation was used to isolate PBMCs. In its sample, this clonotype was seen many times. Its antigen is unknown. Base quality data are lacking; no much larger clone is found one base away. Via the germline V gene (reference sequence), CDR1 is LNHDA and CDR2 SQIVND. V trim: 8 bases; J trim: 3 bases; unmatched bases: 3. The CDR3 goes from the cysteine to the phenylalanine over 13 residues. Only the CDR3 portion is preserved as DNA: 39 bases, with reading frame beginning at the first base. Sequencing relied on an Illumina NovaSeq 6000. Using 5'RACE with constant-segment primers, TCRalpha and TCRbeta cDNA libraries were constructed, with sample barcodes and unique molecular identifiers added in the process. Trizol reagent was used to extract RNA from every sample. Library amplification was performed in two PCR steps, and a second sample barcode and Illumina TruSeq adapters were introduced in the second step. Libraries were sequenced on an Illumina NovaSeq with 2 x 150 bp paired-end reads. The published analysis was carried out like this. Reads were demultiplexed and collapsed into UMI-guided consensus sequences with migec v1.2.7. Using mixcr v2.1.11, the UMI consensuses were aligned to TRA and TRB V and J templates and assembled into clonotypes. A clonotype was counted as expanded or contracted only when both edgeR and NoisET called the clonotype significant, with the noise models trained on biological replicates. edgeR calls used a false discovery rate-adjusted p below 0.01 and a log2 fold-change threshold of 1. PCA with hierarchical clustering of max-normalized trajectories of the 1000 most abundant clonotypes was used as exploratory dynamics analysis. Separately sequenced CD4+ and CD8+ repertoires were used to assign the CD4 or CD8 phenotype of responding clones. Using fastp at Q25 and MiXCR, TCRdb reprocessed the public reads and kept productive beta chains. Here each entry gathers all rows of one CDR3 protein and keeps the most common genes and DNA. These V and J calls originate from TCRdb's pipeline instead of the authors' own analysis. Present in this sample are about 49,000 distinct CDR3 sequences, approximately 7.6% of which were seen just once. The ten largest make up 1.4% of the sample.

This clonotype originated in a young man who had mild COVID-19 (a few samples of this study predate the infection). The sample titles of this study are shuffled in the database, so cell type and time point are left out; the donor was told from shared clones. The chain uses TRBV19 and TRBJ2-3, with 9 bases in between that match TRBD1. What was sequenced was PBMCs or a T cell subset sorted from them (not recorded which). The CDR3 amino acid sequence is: CASGDRATDTQYF. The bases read TGTGCCAGTGGGGACAGGGCTACAGATACGCAGTATTTT.